Below, one T cell receptor beta chain is given with its context. The DNA is left out, because the CDR3 cannot be placed on it with certainty; the CDR3 is given as TCRdb lists it. Method: immunoSEQ multiplex PCR; TCRdb's copy keeps in-frame clones and lacks some. The repertoire holds tens of thousands of clones, with roughly 90% as singletons. The source of the sample is a study of OX40 agonist ivuxolimab in advanced cancers. Sampling of blood occurred at baseline, cycle 4 day 1, and cycle 7 day 1. Germline V gene sequence: CDR1 SGHAT, CDR2 FQNNGV. Ends included, the CDR3 has 14 residues. This specimen was CD4+ or CD8+ T cells sorted from blood, taken in a trial of the OX40 agonist ivuxolimab. This TCR came from an adult with an advanced solid tumor such as melanoma, head and neck, liver or kidney cancer. V usage is TRBV11-2 and J usage is TRBJ2-1; no DNA check was done on the table's D call, TRBD2. CDR3 amino acids: CASSLVGSGSMLFF.